This TCR beta chain was captured by sequencing in a study of T-cell memory formation after mild COVID-19. Each CDR3 protein is one row after TCRdb ran MiXCR on the 5' RACE reads. The data contain 400,000 to 500,000 distinct CDR3 sequences, about a sixth of them seen just once; the ten biggest clones take up roughly 21%. This CDR3 is built from 15 residues. Trimming at V came to 5 bases and at J to 4 bases, leaving 5 bases not matched to a gene. Germline CDR1 reads SGHTA; CDR2 reads FQGTGA. Sequenced material: PBMCs or a T cell subset sorted from them (not recorded which). The origin of this receptor is a man between 18 and 29 years old who had mild COVID-19 (a few samples of this study predate the infection). Cell type and time point are not known. V gene TRBV7-3 combines with J gene TRBJ2-3; 11 nucleotides match TRBD2. CDR3 sequence: CASSRLAGSPDTQYF. The CDR3 nucleotides read TGTGCCAGCAGCCGACTAGCGGGGTCACCAGATACGCAGTATTTT. The variable domain in full, with the rest retrieved from reference TRBV7-3 and TRBJ2-3, is GAGVSQTPSNKVTEKGKYVELRCDPISGHTALYWYRQSLGQGPEFLIYFQGTGAADDSGLPNDRFFAVRPEGSVSTLKIQRTERGDSAVYLCASSRLAGSPDTQYFGPGTRLTVL.